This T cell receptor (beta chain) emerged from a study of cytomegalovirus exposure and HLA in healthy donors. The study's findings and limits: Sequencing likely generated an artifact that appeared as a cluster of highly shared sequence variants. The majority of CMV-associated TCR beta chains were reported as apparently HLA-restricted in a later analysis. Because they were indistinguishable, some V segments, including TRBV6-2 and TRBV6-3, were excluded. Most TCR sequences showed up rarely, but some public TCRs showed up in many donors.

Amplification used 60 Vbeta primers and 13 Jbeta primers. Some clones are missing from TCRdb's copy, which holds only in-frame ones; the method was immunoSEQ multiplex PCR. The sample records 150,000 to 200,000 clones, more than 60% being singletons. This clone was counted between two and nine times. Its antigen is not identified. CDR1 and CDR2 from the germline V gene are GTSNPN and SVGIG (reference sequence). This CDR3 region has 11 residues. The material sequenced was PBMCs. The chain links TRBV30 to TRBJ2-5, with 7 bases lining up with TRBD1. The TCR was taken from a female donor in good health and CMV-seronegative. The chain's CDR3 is CIGTVGETQYF. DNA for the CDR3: TGTATCGGGACAGTGGGGGAGACCCAGTACTTC.